A single sample is the source of the 20 T cell receptor beta chains below, sequenced in a study of shared clonotypes between healthy human individuals. CD45RO-negative CD8 cells positively selected for CCR7 made up the naive population, which excluded terminally differentiated effector memory CD45RA+ cells. Produced via immunoSEQ multiplex PCR; TCRdb's table is partial and in-frame only. The table records millions of clones, about 93% of them present only once. The material sequenced was naive CD8+ T cells from PBMCs. These receptors were collected from a young man in good health. Some clones in this sample may be carry-over from other donors' samples.

V is TRBV4-3 and J is TRBJ1-2; D may be TRBD1 (5 bases). The CDR3 has 16 amino acids. Germline CDR1 is LGHNA and CDR2 is YSLEER. V was cut by 0 bases and J by 4 bases, with 15 bases left in between. Here the CDR3 reads CASSQDSGGAGYGYTF. In nucleotides, the CDR3 is TGCGCCAGCAGCCAAGACTCGGGGGGTGCCGGCTATGGCTACACCTTC.

The chain has TRBV9 and TRBJ1-4; no clear D gene. The CDR3 is 12 residues long. The V end lost 2 bases, the J end lost 8 bases, and 7 bases lay between the germline ends. Germline V gene lookup returns CDR1 SGDLS and CDR2 YYNGEE. CDR3 sequence: CASSVSPEKLFF. CDR3 in DNA: TGTGCCAGCAGCGTCTCGCCGGAAAAACTGTTTTTT.

V is TRBV9 and J is TRBJ2-2; D gene ambiguous. CDR3 length: 15 amino acids. V was clipped by 2 bases and J by 0 bases, with 8 bases between them. In germline, CDR1 is SGDLS, CDR2 YYNGEE. CDR3: CASSVSLANTGELFF. The CDR3 bases are TGTGCCAGCAGCGTTAGCCTCGCGAACACCGGGGAGCTGTTTTTT.

The rearrangement joins TRBV7-8 to TRBJ1-5; D unclear. The CDR3 runs to 15 residues. Deletions cut 5 bases from V and 3 bases from J, with 14 bases between. In germline, CDR1 is SGHVS, CDR2 FQNEAQ. CDR3 sequence reads: CASSRGGQYNQPQHF. The DNA of the CDR3 is TGTGCCAGCAGCCGAGGTGGGCAGTACAATCAGCCCCAGCATTTT.

The rearrangement uses TRBV30 and TRBJ2-7; D may be TRBD1 (6 bases). The V gene lost 2 bases and the J gene lost 3 bases, with 17 bases spanning the gap. The CDR3 is 15 residues long. Germline lookup yields CDR1 GTSNPN and CDR2 SVGIG (reference sequence). The CDR3 nucleotides read TGTGCCTGGAGTAGTGGGGACCTAGGGGGCTACGAGCAGTACTTC. It is translated as CAWSSGDLGGYEQYF.

This chain joins TRBV7-9 and TRBJ1-1; D gene uncertain. V shed 8 bases and J shed 4 bases, with 5 bases lying between them. The CDR3 is 10 residues long. CDR1 and CDR2 from the germline V gene are SEHNR and FQNEAQ (reference sequence). CDR3 region: CASGATEAFF. DNA of the CDR3: TGTGCCAGCGGTGCCACTGAAGCTTTCTTT.

J is TRBJ1-5 and V is TRBV19; D uncertain. Germline CDR1 reads LNHDA; CDR2 reads SQIVND (reference sequence). The CDR3 contains 18 residues. V was trimmed by 7 bases and J by 0 bases, leaving 22 bases between them. The CDR3 here is CASTPEAALSYSNQPQHF. The CDR3 coding sequence is TGTGCCAGTACCCCTGAGGCAGCCCTATCTTATAGCAATCAGCCCCAGCATTTT.

This clone was detected only a few times. The V call is TRBV2, the J call TRBJ1-1, with 9 bases fitting TRBD1. Germline V CDR1 and CDR2: SNHLY, FYNNEI. V lost 6 bases, J lost 11 bases, and 7 bases stayed unmatched. The CDR3 is 12 residues long. DNA for the CDR3: TGTGCCAGCAGCGAAAGGACAGGGGACGCTTTCTTT. This gives the protein CASSERTGDAFF.

The CDR3 region is CASSIPGQGFNEQFF. The CDR3 nucleotides read TGTGCCAGTAGTATCCCGGGACAGGGTTTCAATGAGCAGTTCTTC. V gene TRBV19 combines with J gene TRBJ2-1; 9 nucleotides align to TRBD1. The CDR3 has 15 residues. The V segment lost 3 bases and the J segment 6 bases; nucleotides outside the gene matches: 6. The germline V gene has CDR1 LNHDA and CDR2 SQIVND (reference sequence).

In DNA, the CDR3 is TGCGCCAGCAGCCAAGGGACTGCGATGGGGCAGCCCCAGCATTTT. Translation gives CASSQGTAMGQPQHF. This chain joins TRBV4-3 and TRBJ1-5; no definite D call. This CDR3 spans 15 amino acids. Germline values: CDR1 LGHNA, CDR2 YSLEER. V shed 1 base and J shed 7 bases, with 14 bases lying between them.

The chain has TRBV4-1 and TRBJ1-5, with D maybe TRBD1 (6 bases). Trimming took off 0 bases at V and 3 bases at J, with 15 bases between the two ends. The CDR3 extends over 17 amino acids. The germline gives CDR1 MGHRA, CDR2 YSYEKL. The CDR3 bases are TGCGCCAGCAGCCAAGAGGGGGCGGGGCCGTACAATCAGCCCCAGCATTTT. Its translation is CASSQEGAGPYNQPQHF.

The chain uses TRBV10-3 and TRBJ2-7; 13 nucleotides match TRBD2. Germline trimming cut 5 bases from V and 0 bases from J; bases unmatched to any gene: 10. CDR1 and CDR2 from the germline V gene are ENHRY and SYGVKD. The CDR3 runs to 18 residues. The CDR3 region is CAISNLTSGRPSSYEQYF. The DNA of the CDR3 is TGTGCCATCAGTAACCTGACTAGCGGGAGGCCCAGCTCCTACGAGCAGTACTTC.

The chain uses TRBV4-1 and TRBJ1-1; 9 bases are a match to TRBD1. The CDR3 is 16 amino acids. Looked up from germline, CDR1 is MGHRA and CDR2 is YSYEKL. The ends lost 0 bases at V and 6 bases at J; junction bases unmatched: 8. CDR3 coding DNA: TGCGCCAGCAGCCAAGATGATGGGACAGGGAGTGCTGAAGCTTTCTTT. Protein product: CASSQDDGTGSAEAFF.

The J gene is TRBJ2-2, the V gene TRBV27; 10 bases match TRBD2. CDR1 is MNHEY, CDR2 SMNVEV, per germline (reference sequence). This CDR3 has 16 amino acids. Losses at the gene ends were 3 bases for V and 4 bases for J; bases not matched to a gene: 5. This CDR3 reads CASSFLAGVTTGELFF. CDR3 nucleotide sequence: TGTGCCAGCAGTTTCCTAGCGGGAGTAACCACCGGGGAGCTGTTTTTT.

This chain connects TRBV7-9 to TRBJ1-4; 7 nucleotides line up with TRBD1. The CDR3 is 17 residues long. V lost 3 bases, J lost 5 bases, and 12 bases stayed unmatched. Germline V gene lookup returns CDR1 SEHNR and CDR2 FQNEAQ (reference sequence). The CDR3 here is CASSFRVGTEPNEKLFF. CDR3 coding DNA: TGTGCCAGCAGCTTTAGGGTTGGGACAGAGCCGAATGAAAAACTGTTTTTT.

This clone appeared a single time. This chain uses TRBV4-1 with TRBJ2-3, with D tentatively TRBD2 (6 bases). Germline values: CDR1 MGHRA, CDR2 YSYEKL. The CDR3 has 15 amino acids. V was pared by 0 bases and J by 6 bases, with 13 bases between. The chain's CDR3 is CASSQEGLDPDTQYF. The CDR3 DNA is TGCGCCAGCAGCCAAGAGGGACTGGACCCGGATACGCAGTATTTT.

Only a few counts were recorded for this clone. The chain links TRBV7-9 to TRBJ1-1, with D possibly being TRBD1 (6 bases). CDR1 and CDR2 from the germline V gene are SEHNR and FQNEAQ (reference sequence). The CDR3 runs to 14 residues. Trimming removed 2 bases from V and 6 bases from J, with 13 bases in between. The CDR3 here is CASSLQRDTPEAFF. DNA for the CDR3: TGTGCCAGCAGCTTACAACGGGACACTCCTGAAGCTTTCTTT.

The V call is TRBV7-9, the J call TRBJ2-5; TRBD1 is a possible D gene (5 bases). Germline V CDR1 and CDR2: SEHNR, FQNEAQ (reference sequence). This CDR3 contains 15 residues. V gave up 4 bases and J gave up 4 bases, with 16 bases separating them. The CDR3 DNA reads TGTGCCAGCAGCTCCACAGCGTTAGGGGCAGAGACCCAGTACTTC. Protein product: CASSSTALGAETQYF.

This clone was seen only once. The V gene is TRBV6-5, the J gene TRBJ2-7, with D perhaps matching TRBD1 (6 bases). Germline V CDR1 and CDR2: MNHEY, SVGAGI. The CDR3 sequence is 16 residues long. V was shortened by 2 bases and J by 2 bases, with 16 bases between the two germline ends. The CDR3, as DNA: TGTGCCAGCAGTTACGGATCGGCAGGGGTGGCCTACGAGCAGTACTTC. It yields the protein CASSYGSAGVAYEQYF.

The chain couples TRBV9 to TRBJ2-7; D is ambiguous. Germline CDR1 and CDR2: SGDLS and YYNGEE. This CDR3 is built from 14 residues. Trimming took 0 bases from V and 0 from J, leaving 7 bases between them. DNA of the CDR3: TGTGCCAGCAGCGTAGGATCACTCTCCTACGAGCAGTACTTC. Protein sequence: CASSVGSLSYEQYF.